The clone carrying this T cell receptor (beta chain) was detected many times. This sample was taken from a study of neurological immune-mediated disorders. Each CDR3 protein gets one entry after TCRdb re-called the 5' RACE reads with MiXCR. The repertoire holds approximately 74,000 distinct CDR3 sequences, with about 9% as singletons. The ends were cut back, 5 bases at V and 3 bases at J, with 15 bases in the middle. Germline V CDR1 and CDR2: SGHAT, FQDESV (reference sequence). CDR3 size: 15 residues. The gene calls are TRBV11-1 and TRBJ2-3, with a possible D match to TRBD1 (5 bases). What was sequenced was PBMCs. This TCR was recovered from a man in his fifties or sixties in good health. The CDR3 loop is CASSLKGLLTDTQYF. The CDR3 nucleotides are TGTGCCAGCAGCCTCAAGGGGCTTTTGACAGATACGCAGTATTTT.